A single sample is the source of the 6 T cell receptor beta chains below, sequenced in a study of CD8 T cells in Susac syndrome. Reverse transcription used about 0.5 to 1 ug RNA and random hexamers. MiXCR, applied by TCRdb to the immunoSEQ multiplex PCR reads, yields one record per CDR3 protein. The sample lists about 250,000 distinct CDR3 sequences, approximately 92% seen once, with around 0.072% in the top ten. The specimen sequenced was CD4+ T cells from PBMCs. Receptors originate from a human donor with multiple sclerosis.

The genes are TRBV6-5 and TRBJ2-1; TRBD2 matches at 8 bases. The V and J ends lost 2 bases and 7 bases, in that order; junction bases with no gene match: 7. Germline V gives CDR1 MNHEY, CDR2 SVGAGI. The CDR3 sequence is 15 residues long. For the CDR3, the DNA is TGTGCCAGCAGTTACGGTGGACTAGCTGCAAATGAGCAGTTCTTC. Residues: CASSYGGLAANEQFF.

The rearrangement uses TRBV10-3 and TRBJ2-2; D unclear. The V and J ends lost 4 bases and 1 base respectively, with 7 bases between them. This CDR3 has 14 residues. CDR1 is ENHRY, CDR2 SYGVKD, per germline. DNA for the CDR3: TGTGCCATCAGTGCCACATTGAACACCGGGGAGCTGTTTTTT. Protein sequence: CAISATLNTGELFF.

This clonotype has more than one count but fewer than ten. The chain carries TRBV30 and TRBJ1-5; D may be TRBD1 (6 bases). The germline gives CDR1 GTSNPN, CDR2 SVGIG (reference sequence). Trimming stripped 2 bases from V and 2 bases from J, with 7 bases between. The CDR3 has 13 residues. This chain's CDR3 is CAWSYRGNQPQHF. The CDR3 nucleotides are TGTGCCTGGAGTTACAGGGGCAATCAGCCCCAGCATTTT.

V and J are TRBV19 and TRBJ2-6; 7 bases align to TRBD1. The CDR3 consists of 16 residues. Germline CDR1 and CDR2: LNHDA and SQIVND (reference sequence). V lost 1 base, J lost 2 bases, and 2 bases stayed unmatched. The CDR3 sequence is CASSIGGGAGANVLTF. DNA of the CDR3: TGTGCCAGTAGTATAGGAGGGGGCGCTGGGGCCAACGTCCTGACTTTC.

The V gene is TRBV7-9, the J gene TRBJ2-1, with D tentatively TRBD2 (6 bases). Germline V gene sequence: CDR1 SEHNR, CDR2 FQNEAQ (reference sequence). The CDR3 length is 15 residues. V was clipped by 4 bases and J by 8 bases, with 18 bases between them. CDR3 residues: CASSYKRDFLDEQFF. In nucleotides, the CDR3 is TGTGCCAGCAGCTATAAACGGGACTTTTTGGATGAGCAGTTCTTC.

This clonotype was seen once. The V and J genes are TRBV5-1 and TRBJ2-3; D gene uncertain. CDR3 length: 15 residues. Deletions cut 0 bases from V and 0 bases from J, with 8 bases between. Germline values: CDR1 SGHRS, CDR2 YFSETQ. The CDR3 here is CASSLDSPSTDTQYF. CDR3 in DNA: TGCGCCAGCAGCTTGGACAGCCCTAGCACAGATACGCAGTATTTT.